This T cell receptor beta chain is from a study of shared clonotypes between healthy human individuals. Study-wide findings and caveats: With few donors, the genetic and exposure-history diversity represented was limited.

The CDR3 contains 13 residues. Trimming cost V 3 bases and J 5 bases, with 10 bases left between them. Germline V lookup: CDR1 MNHEY, CDR2 SMNVEV (reference sequence). About this clone: Its antigen is not known. Other DNA sequences in this sample translate to the same CDR3.

Partitioning of CD4+ cells yielded a CD45RA+ naive subset and a CD45RA-negative memory subset. Per the original data handling: Junction-only immunoSEQ sequences carried no quality scores, so filtering differed. Assay used: immunoSEQ multiplex PCR; TCRdb lists only in-frame clones, some missing. V and J calls and clone size follow that table, whereas D and trimming were derived from the DNA. Counted here are some 1.4 million clones, roughly 96% occurring once; the ten biggest clones make up approximately 1.1%. V gene TRBV27 combines with J gene TRBJ2-5; D possibly corresponds to TRBD1 (5 bases). The sequenced sample consisted of naive CD4+ T cells sorted from blood. Subset: CD45RA+ positively selected. This TCR came from a man under 40 in good health. As DNA, the CDR3 is TGTGCCAGCAGTTTTCAGGGCCGGGAGACCCAGTACTTC. This sequence encodes CASSFQGRETQYF.